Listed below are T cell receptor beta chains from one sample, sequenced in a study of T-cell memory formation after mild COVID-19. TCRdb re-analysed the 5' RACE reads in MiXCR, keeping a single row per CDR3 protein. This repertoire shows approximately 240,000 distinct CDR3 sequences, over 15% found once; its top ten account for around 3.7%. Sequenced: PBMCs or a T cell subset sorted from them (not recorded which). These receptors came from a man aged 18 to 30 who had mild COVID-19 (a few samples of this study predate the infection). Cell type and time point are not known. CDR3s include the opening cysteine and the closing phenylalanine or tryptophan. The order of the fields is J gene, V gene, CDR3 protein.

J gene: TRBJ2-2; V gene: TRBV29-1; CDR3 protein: CSVSWQSTGELFF
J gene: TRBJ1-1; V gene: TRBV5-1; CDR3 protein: CASRIAGTGTEAFF
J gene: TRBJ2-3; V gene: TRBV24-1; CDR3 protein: CATSDGLAGGTDTQYF
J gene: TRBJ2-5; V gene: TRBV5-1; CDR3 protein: CASSLVQGAETQYF
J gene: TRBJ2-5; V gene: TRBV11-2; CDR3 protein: CASRSNRHRETQYF
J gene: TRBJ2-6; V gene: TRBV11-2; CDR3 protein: CASSRRAEASGANVLTF
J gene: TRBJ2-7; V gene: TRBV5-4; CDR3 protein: CASSLSKGSSDNYEQYF
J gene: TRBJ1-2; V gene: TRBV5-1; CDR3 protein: CASSTGFYGYTF
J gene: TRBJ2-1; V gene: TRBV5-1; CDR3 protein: CASSFLPGSYNEQFF
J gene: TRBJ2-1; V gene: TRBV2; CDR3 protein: CASSEYQGSGNEQFF
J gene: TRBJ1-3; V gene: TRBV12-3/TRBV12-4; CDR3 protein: CASSLRGARGNTIYF
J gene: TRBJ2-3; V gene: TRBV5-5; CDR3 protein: CASGWAVHTDTQYF